This TCR beta chain appears in the sequencing data of a study of PD-L1 blockade in urothelial cancer (dated by TCRdb to the late 2010s). Regarding the study in general: Therapy was started in about 2014 for all patients, and atezolizumab 1,200 mg was administered intravenously every 3 weeks. Pretreatment blood TCR-seq was available for about 27 patients, at least one posttreatment blood collection was obtained for around 24 patients, and tumor TCR-seq was available for around 24 patients. TCR sequencing covered pretreatment tumor samples and matched, serially collected peripheral blood taken before and after atezolizumab treatment. Durable clinical benefit was defined as a progression-free survival longer than 6 months, and TCR features were additionally tested against progression-free survival and overall survival. Blood samples gave median yields of about 150,000 T cells and 82,636 unique TCRs, along with a median clonality of around 0.075. About 85% of the 29 patients were identified as males with urothelial cancer of bladder origin, and a prior smoking history was reported by 18 of 29 patients. An ECOG performance status of 0 or 1 was recorded for the patients, and 0 to 3 prior chemotherapy regimens had been received by the patients. Durable clinical benefit was achieved by nine patients and was not achieved by 20 patients. The study, an exploratory multi-omic analysis, examined somatic, immune and clinical correlates of response to PD-L1 blockade with atezolizumab in urothelial cancer. Blood samples were analyzed at two time points: 3 weeks after treatment start (second dose) and 6 weeks after treatment start. In the same patients who had TCR sequencing, pretreatment tumors also underwent whole exome sequencing and RNA sequencing.

Summary of the overall study and its limitations: Because the sample size was small (n of about 29) and many exploratory analyses were performed, the results are intended to be hypothesis-generating. Among patients with durable benefit, tumor-associated TCR clones showed greater expansion in peripheral blood 3 weeks after treatment started (n of about 20, p = 0.022). Improved progression-free and overall survival was associated with having pretreatment peripheral blood TCR clonality below the median.

Comments on this clone: No cognate antigen has been identified for it. No per-base quality is available; no much larger clone lies one base away.

Sample time point, as interpreted from the label and publication: pretreatment peripheral blood. The cohort comprised nearly 30 patients with locally advanced or metastatic urothelial carcinoma treated at Memorial Sloan Kettering on a trial protocol. Peripheral blood mononuclear cells were collected from each patient pretreatment and during treatment, giving between 1 and 8 total time points per patient. The Qiagen DNeasy Blood extraction kit was used to purify genomic DNA from total PBMCs and from tumor samples. PBMCs were collected pretreatment and during treatment and were isolated and stored as previously described. Synthetic TCR analog templates were spiked into each PCR to estimate absolute template abundance from read counts. Using the immunoSEQ assay, TCRbeta CDR3 regions were amplified from genomic DNA with bias-controlled V and J gene primers. Rearranged TCRbeta segments were sequenced at approximately 20X coverage. In the original analysis: Sequencing errors were corrected by clustering and CDR3s were annotated against IMGT to assign V, D and J genes. Out-of-frame and stop-codon sequences were excluded, and only productive TCRbeta rearrangements were used in downstream analyses. Clonality was computed as one minus Shannon entropy normalized by the log of the number of unique productive sequences. Clones differing between time points or between blood and tumor were identified using Fisher's exact test with Benjamini-Hochberg correction, with an adjusted p below 0.01 applied as the threshold. TCRdb stores this immuneACCESS table with in-frame sequences only. Part of the clones is absent; in the studies checked, under half of the shortfall reflects unresolved V genes, and no reason is known for the rest. For V, J and clone size, that table is used; D and trimming come from the DNA. The sample table shows approximately 67,000 clones, and approximately 86% are seen once. The ten largest clones add up to under 15% of the sample.

The sample was PBMCs, taken around atezolizumab (anti-PD-L1) treatment. The TCR was taken from a man in his sixties with urothelial cancer.

The bases are TGCAGCGTTGAGAGAGCGACCCAGTACTTC. Its translation reads: CSVERATQYF. The rearranged chain carries TRBV29-1 and TRBJ2-5; confidence is insufficient to name the D gene. Trimming at the junction amounts to 3 bases on V and 7 bases on J, and the germline ends lie 6 bases apart. From the germline V gene, CDR1 is SQVTM and CDR2 is ANQGSEA. Reading from cysteine to phenylalanine, the CDR3 counts 10 amino acids. Kept here is only the CDR3 DNA, which spans 30 bases and is read in frame from base 1.